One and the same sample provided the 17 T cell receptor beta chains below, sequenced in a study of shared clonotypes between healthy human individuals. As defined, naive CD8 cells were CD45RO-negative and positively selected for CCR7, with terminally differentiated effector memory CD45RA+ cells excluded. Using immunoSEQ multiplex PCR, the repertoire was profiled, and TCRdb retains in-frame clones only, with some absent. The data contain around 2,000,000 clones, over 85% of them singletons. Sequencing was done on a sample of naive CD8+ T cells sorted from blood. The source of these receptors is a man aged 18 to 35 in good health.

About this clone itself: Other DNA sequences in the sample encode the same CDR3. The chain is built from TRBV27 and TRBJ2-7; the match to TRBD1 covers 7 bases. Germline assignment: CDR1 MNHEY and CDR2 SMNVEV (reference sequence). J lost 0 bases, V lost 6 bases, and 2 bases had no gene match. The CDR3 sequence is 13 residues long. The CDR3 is CASSGTDSYEQYF. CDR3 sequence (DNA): TGTGCCAGCAGCGGGACAGACTCCTACGAGCAGTACTTC.

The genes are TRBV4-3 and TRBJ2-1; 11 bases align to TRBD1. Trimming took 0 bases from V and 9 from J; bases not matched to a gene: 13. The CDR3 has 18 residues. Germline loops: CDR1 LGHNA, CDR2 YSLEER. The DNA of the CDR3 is TGCGCCAGCAGCCAAGAGGTTCCCGGGACAGGGGGGTCGGGTGAGCAGTTCTTC. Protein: CASSQEVPGTGGSGEQFF.

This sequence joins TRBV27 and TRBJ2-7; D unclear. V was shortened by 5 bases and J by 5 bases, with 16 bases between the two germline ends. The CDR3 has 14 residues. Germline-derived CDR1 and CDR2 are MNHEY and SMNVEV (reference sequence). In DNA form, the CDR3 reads TGTGCCAGCAGTCCCCGGCCGGGCCTGGACGAGCAGTACTTC. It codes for CASSPRPGLDEQYF.

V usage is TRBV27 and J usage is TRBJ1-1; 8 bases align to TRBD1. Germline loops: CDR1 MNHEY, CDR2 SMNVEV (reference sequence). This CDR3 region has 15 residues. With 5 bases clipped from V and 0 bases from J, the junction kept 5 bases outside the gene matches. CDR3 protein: CASSDRGLMNTEAFF. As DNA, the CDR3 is TGTGCCAGCAGTGACAGGGGACTCATGAACACTGAAGCTTTCTTT.

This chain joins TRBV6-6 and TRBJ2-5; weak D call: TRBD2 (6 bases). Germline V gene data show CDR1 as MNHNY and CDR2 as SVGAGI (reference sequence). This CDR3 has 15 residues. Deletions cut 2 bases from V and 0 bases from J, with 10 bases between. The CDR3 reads CASSYDWGDQETQYF. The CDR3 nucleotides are TGTGCCAGCAGTTACGACTGGGGGGACCAAGAGACCCAGTACTTC.

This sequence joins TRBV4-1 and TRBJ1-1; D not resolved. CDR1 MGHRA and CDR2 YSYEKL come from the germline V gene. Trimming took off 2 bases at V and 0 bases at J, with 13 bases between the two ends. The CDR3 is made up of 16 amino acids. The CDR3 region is CASSQSSSALNTEAFF. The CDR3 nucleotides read TGCGCCAGCAGCCAATCTTCTAGTGCGTTGAACACTGAAGCTTTCTTT.

The CDR3 nucleotides read TGTGCCAGCAGTGGAGCGGGAGGTTATTACAATGAGCAGTTCTTC. Translated: CASSGAGGYYNEQFF. This rearrangement joins TRBV6-1 to TRBJ2-1; 9 bases are a match to TRBD2. Germline-derived CDR1 and CDR2 are MNHNS and SASEGT. Trimming took 4 bases from V and 4 from J; bases not matched to a gene: 5. The CDR3 extends over 15 amino acids.

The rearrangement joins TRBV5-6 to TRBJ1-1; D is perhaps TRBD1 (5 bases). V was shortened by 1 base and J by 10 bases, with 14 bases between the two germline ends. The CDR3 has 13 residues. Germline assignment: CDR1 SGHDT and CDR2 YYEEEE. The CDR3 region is CASSLWGGEGAFF. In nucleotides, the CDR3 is TGTGCCAGCAGCTTGTGGGGCGGTGAGGGAGCTTTCTTT.

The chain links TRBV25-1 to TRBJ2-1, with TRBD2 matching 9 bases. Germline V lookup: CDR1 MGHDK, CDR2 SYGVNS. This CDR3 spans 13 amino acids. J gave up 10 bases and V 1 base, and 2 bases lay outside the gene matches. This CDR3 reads CASSELTSGEQFF. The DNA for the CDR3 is TGTGCCAGCAGTGAATTAACTAGCGGGGAGCAGTTCTTC.

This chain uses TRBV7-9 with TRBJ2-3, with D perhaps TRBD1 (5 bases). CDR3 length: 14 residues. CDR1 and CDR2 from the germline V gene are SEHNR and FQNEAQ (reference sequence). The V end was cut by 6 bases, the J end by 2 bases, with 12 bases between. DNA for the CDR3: TGTGCCAGCAGTCTCCAGACAGTCACAGATACGCAGTATTTT. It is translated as CASSLQTVTDTQYF.

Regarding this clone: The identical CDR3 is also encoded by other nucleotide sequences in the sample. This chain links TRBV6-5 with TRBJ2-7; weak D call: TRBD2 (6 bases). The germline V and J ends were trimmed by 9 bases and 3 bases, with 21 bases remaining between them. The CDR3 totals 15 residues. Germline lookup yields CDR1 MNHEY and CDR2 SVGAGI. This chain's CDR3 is CASRELGGSSYEQYF. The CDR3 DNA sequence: TGTGCCAGTCGAGAGTTGGGGGGTAGTAGCTACGAGCAGTACTTC.

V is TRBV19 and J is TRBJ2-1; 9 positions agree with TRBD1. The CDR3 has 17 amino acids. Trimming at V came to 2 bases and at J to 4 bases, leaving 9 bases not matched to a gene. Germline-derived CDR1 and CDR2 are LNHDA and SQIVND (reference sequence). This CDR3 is CASSIKIGTGPYNEQFF. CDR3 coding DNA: TGTGCCAGTAGTATAAAGATCGGGACAGGGCCTTACAATGAGCAGTTCTTC.

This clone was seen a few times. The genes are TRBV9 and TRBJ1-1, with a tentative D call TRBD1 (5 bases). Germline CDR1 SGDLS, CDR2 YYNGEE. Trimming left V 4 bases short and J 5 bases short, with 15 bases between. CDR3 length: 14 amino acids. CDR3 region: CASSPPPGGTEAFF. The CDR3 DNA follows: TGTGCCAGCAGCCCACCCCCCGGGGGGACTGAAGCTTTCTTT.

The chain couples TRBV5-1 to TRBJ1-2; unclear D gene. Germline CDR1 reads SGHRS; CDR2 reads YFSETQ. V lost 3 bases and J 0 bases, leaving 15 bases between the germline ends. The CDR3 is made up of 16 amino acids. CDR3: CASSWEHPTPNYGYTF. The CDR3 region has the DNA TGCGCCAGCAGCTGGGAACATCCTACACCTAACTATGGCTACACCTTC.

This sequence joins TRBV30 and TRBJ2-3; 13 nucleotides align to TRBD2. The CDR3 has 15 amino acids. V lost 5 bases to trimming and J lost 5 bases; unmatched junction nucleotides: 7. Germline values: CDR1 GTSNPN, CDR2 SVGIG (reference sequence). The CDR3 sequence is CAWELAGGPRDTQYF. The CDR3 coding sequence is TGTGCCTGGGAACTAGCGGGGGGGCCTCGAGATACGCAGTATTTT.

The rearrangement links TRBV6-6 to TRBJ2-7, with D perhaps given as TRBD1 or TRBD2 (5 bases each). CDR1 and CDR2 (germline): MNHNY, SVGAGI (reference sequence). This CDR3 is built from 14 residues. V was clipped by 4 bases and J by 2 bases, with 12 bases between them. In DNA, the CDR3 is TGTGCCAGCAGTTTTAGGGACGGGACCTACGAGCAGTACTTC. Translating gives CASSFRDGTYEQYF.

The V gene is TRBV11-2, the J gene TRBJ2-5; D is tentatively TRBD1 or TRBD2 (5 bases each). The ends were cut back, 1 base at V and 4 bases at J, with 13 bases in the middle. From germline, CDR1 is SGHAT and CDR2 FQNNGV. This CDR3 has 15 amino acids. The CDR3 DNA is TGTGCCAGCAGCTTAGGGGACCTCGGGGCAGAGACCCAGTACTTC. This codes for CASSLGDLGAETQYF.